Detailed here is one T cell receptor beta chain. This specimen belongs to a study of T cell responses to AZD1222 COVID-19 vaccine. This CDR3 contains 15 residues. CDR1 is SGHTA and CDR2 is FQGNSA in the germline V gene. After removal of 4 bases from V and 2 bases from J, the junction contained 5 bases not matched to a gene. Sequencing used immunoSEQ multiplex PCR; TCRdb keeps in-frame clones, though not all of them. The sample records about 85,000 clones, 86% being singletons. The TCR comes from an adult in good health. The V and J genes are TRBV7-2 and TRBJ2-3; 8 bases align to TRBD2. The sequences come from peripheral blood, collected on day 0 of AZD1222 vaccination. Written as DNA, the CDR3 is TGTGCCAGCAGCTCAGCTAGCGGGCTCACAGATACGCAGTATTTT. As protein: CASSSASGLTDTQYF.